The 4 T cell receptor beta chains below were found in one sample sequenced in a study of blood T cell repertoires in COVID-19. Sequencing was performed with immunoSEQ multiplex PCR; in TCRdb, only in-frame clones are kept and a portion is missing. Among around 230,000 clones, 65% to 85% were seen once, and the ten largest hold 8.2%. Material for sequencing was peripheral blood. These receptors were obtained from a woman aged 45-65 years with acute or convalescent COVID-19.

This rearrangement joins TRBV6-5 to TRBJ2-7; 8 bases are shared with TRBD2. The junction had 1 base not matched to a gene; V was cut back by 5 bases and J by 1 base. Per the germline V gene, CDR1 is MNHEY and CDR2 is SVGAGI. The CDR3 runs to 13 residues. In nucleotides, the CDR3 is TGTGCCAGCAGTATAGCGGGGTCCTACGAGCAGTACTTC. This sequence encodes CASSIAGSYEQYF.

The genes are TRBV5-4 and TRBJ2-1; D remains ambiguous. Trimming took off 4 bases at V and 10 bases at J, with 9 bases between the two ends. CDR1 and CDR2 (germline): SGHNT, YYREEE (reference sequence). The CDR3 covers 11 residues. CDR3 sequence: CASSLPREQFF. The DNA for the CDR3 is TGTGCCAGCAGCCTCCCCAGGGAGCAGTTCTTC.

The rearrangement links TRBV7-6 to TRBJ2-3; TRBD2 matches 7 bases. The germline V gene has CDR1 SGHVS and CDR2 FNYEAQ. Unmatched junction bases numbered 8, after V lost 1 base and J lost 4 bases. The CDR3 is 16 amino acids. The CDR3 DNA is TGTGCCAGCAGCTTAGTCCCTCCGACTAGCCCAGATACGCAGTATTTT. It codes for CASSLVPPTSPDTQYF. Filled out from reference TRBV7-6 and TRBJ2-3, the complete variable domain reads GAGVSQSPRYKVTKRGQDVALRCDPISGHVSLYWYRQALGQGPEFLTYFNYEAQQDKSGLPNDRFSAERPEGSISTLTIQRTEQRDSAMYRCASSLVPPTSPDTQYFGPGTRLTVL.

V gene TRBV29-1 combines with J gene TRBJ2-3; D uncertain. The CDR3 spans 13 residues. V lost 3 bases to trimming and J lost 2 bases, with 9 bases between them. CDR1 SQVTM and CDR2 ANQGSEA come from the germline V gene. CDR3 loop: CSVDQVDTDTQYF. CDR3 DNA: TGCAGCGTTGATCAGGTTGACACAGATACGCAGTATTTT.